The 21 T cell receptor beta chains reported below all come from one sample, sequenced in a study of T cell responses to AZD1222 COVID-19 vaccine. Profiled with immunoSEQ multiplex PCR; TCRdb holds only in-frame clones, not every one. The sample contains roughly 100,000 clones, roughly nine tenths of which appear only once. The sequencing used peripheral blood, collected 28 days after the second AZD1222 dose. The receptors here all came from an adult who received the AZD1222 COVID-19 vaccine.

The V gene is TRBV7-3, the J gene TRBJ1-2; TRBD1 aligns across 8 bases. The CDR3 has 15 residues. The trim removed 3 bases at V and 5 bases at J, leaving 8 bases unmatched. Germline CDR1 is SGHTA and CDR2 is FQGTGA. The CDR3 nucleotides are TGTGCCAGCAGCTTCGCTAGGACAGGGAGGTATGGCTACACCTTC. This sequence encodes CASSFARTGRYGYTF. The whole variable domain, filled in from reference TRBV7-3 and TRBJ1-2, reads GAGVSQTPSNKVTEKGKYVELRCDPISGHTALYWYRQSLGQGPEFLIYFQGTGAADDSGLPNDRFFAVRPEGSVSTLKIQRTERGDSAVYLCASSFARTGRYGYTFGSGTRLTVV.

The chain recombines TRBV7-2 with TRBJ2-1, with D possibly matching TRBD2 (6 bases). Germline CDR1 reads SGHTA; CDR2 reads FQGNSA. V was cut by 5 bases and J by 2 bases, with 13 bases left in between. The CDR3 spans 15 residues. The CDR3 spells CASSPPGLPYNEQFF. CDR3 sequence (DNA): TGTGCCAGCAGCCCACCCGGACTACCCTACAATGAGCAGTTCTTC.

The genes are TRBV27 and TRBJ2-7; D gene unclear. The V gene lost 5 bases and the J gene lost 0 bases, with 14 bases spanning the gap. This CDR3 spans 15 amino acids. Per germline, CDR1 MNHEY and CDR2 SMNVEV (reference sequence). This CDR3 reads CASSAISFSSYEQYF. CDR3 DNA sequence: TGTGCCAGCAGTGCCATTTCCTTTAGCTCCTACGAGCAGTACTTC.

The V gene is TRBV30, the J gene TRBJ2-3, with TRBD2 matching over 10 bases. V shed 7 bases, J shed 0 bases, and the junction held 7 bases outside the gene matches. This CDR3 has 15 residues. Germline CDR1 GTSNPN, CDR2 SVGIG (reference sequence). DNA for the CDR3: TGTGCCTACACGACTAGCGGGCTTAGCACAGATACGCAGTATTTT. This gives the protein CAYTTSGLSTDTQYF.

This chain uses TRBV5-6 with TRBJ2-7; 7 bases agree with TRBD2. This CDR3 is 14 amino acids long. Germline-derived CDR1 and CDR2 are SGHDT and YYEEEE. Trimming cost V 0 bases and J 3 bases; bases outside gene matches: 3. The CDR3, as DNA: TGTGCCAGCAGCTTGGCAGCGGGGTACTACGAGCAGTACTTC. Its translation: CASSLAAGYYEQYF.

The DNA of the CDR3 is TGTGCCAGCAGCTTAGGAGGCACCGGGGAGCTGTTTTTT. It translates to CASSLGGTGELFF. The chain couples TRBV7-6 to TRBJ2-2; D not resolved. The V end was cut by 1 base, the J end by 4 bases, with 4 bases between. The length of the CDR3 is 13 residues. The germline CDR1 and CDR2 sequences are SGHVS and FNYEAQ.

This clone was seen a few times. This chain uses TRBV4-2 with TRBJ2-7, with 9 bases lining up with TRBD1. Germline values: CDR1 LGHNA, CDR2 YNFKEQ. Trimming cost V 0 bases and J 0 bases; bases outside gene matches: 3. This CDR3 contains 16 residues. The CDR3 loop reads CASSQDEGQGSYEQYF. The CDR3 DNA reads TGTGCCAGCAGCCAAGATGAGGGACAGGGCTCCTACGAGCAGTACTTC.

V and J are TRBV28 and TRBJ1-5, with a weak D call TRBD1 (5 bases). Germline-derived CDR1 and CDR2 are MDHEN and SYDVKM. V lost 5 bases and J 0 bases, leaving 8 bases between the germline ends. CDR3 length: 14 amino acids. The CDR3 sequence: CASSRQHSNQPQHF. The CDR3 DNA sequence: TGTGCCAGCAGTCGACAGCATAGCAATCAGCCCCAGCATTTT.

This chain connects TRBV7-9 to TRBJ2-7; perhaps TRBD1 as D (5 bases). The V gene lost 5 bases and the J gene lost 4 bases, with 18 bases spanning the gap. Germline V lookup: CDR1 SEHNR, CDR2 FQNEAQ (reference sequence). The CDR3 spans 15 residues. The CDR3 protein is CASSPATTGTYEQYF. CDR3 DNA sequence: TGTGCCAGCAGCCCAGCAACCACAGGTACTTACGAGCAGTACTTC.

The gene calls are TRBV11-2 and TRBJ1-1; possibly TRBD1 for D (5 bases). The CDR3 runs to 16 residues. CDR1 and CDR2 from the germline V gene are SGHAT and FQNNGV. Trimming removed 1 base from V and 3 bases from J, with 15 bases in between. The CDR3 DNA is TGTGCCAGCAGCTTAGGGGGGTCGGCATTGGACACTGAAGCTTTCTTT. Translation: CASSLGGSALDTEAFF.

The rearrangement uses TRBV11-3 and TRBJ2-5; 11 nucleotides match TRBD2. CDR3 length equals 15 residues. Per germline, CDR1 SGHNT and CDR2 YENEEA. V trimming: 5 bases; J trimming: 5 bases; junction bases outside the gene matches: 7. CDR3 coding DNA: TGTGCCAGCAGCCTACTAGCGGGAGTGGGTGAGACCCAGTACTTC. Its protein product is CASSLLAGVGETQYF.

The chain joins TRBV9 to TRBJ2-7; D remains unclear. Germline V gene lookup returns CDR1 SGDLS and CDR2 YYNGEE. The length of the CDR3 is 15 residues. Trimming stripped 4 bases from V and 0 bases from J, with 14 bases between. CDR3: CASSPAPVISYEQYF. In DNA, the CDR3 is TGTGCCAGCAGCCCCGCTCCGGTAATCTCCTACGAGCAGTACTTC.

The J gene is TRBJ2-7, the V gene TRBV9; D perhaps matches TRBD2 (6 bases). The V end was cut by 2 bases, the J end by 6 bases, with 24 bases between. The CDR3 contains 17 residues. In germline, CDR1 is SGDLS, CDR2 YYNGEE. CDR3 sequence: CASSVSQTGGGGTEQYF. In DNA form, the CDR3 reads TGTGCCAGCAGCGTGTCCCAGACCGGGGGAGGCGGTACCGAGCAGTACTTC.

This chain links TRBV28 with TRBJ1-1; D not certain. The V and J ends lost 6 bases and 1 base respectively, with 6 bases between them. Germline-derived CDR1 and CDR2 are MDHEN and SYDVKM. The CDR3 covers 12 residues. CDR3 protein: CASSYRNTEAFF. CDR3 bases: TGTGCCAGCAGCTACAGGAACACTGAAGCTTTCTTT.

The rearrangement links TRBV11-2 to TRBJ2-5; no definite D call. The V and J ends lost 1 base and 4 bases respectively, with 13 bases between them. The germline CDR1 and CDR2 sequences are SGHAT and FQNNGV. This CDR3 region has 15 residues. In DNA form, the CDR3 reads TGTGCCAGCAGCTTAGCCCTAGTGCCTAGAGAGACCCAGTACTTC. Translating it yields CASSLALVPRETQYF. The full variable domain, completed using reference TRBV11-2 and TRBJ2-5, is EAGVAQSPRYKIIEKRQSVAFWCNPISGHATLYWYQQILGQGPKLLIQFQNNGVVDDSQLPKDRFSAERLKGVDSTLKIQPAKLEDSAVYLCASSLALVPRETQYFGPGTRLLVL.

This chain uses TRBV2 with TRBJ1-3; D is perhaps TRBD1 (6 bases). CDR3 size: 14 residues. V was shortened by 7 bases and J by 2 bases, with 12 bases between the two germline ends. CDR1 and CDR2 (germline): SNHLY, FYNNEI. In nucleotides, the CDR3 is TGTGCCAGCACTCCGGGGACAACTGGAAACACCATATATTTT. Translated: CASTPGTTGNTIYF.

The V gene is TRBV9, the J gene TRBJ2-2; D tentatively fits TRBD1 or TRBD2 (5 bases each). V gave up 1 base and J gave up 3 bases, with 19 bases separating them. The CDR3 runs to 18 residues. The germline gives CDR1 SGDLS, CDR2 YYNGEE. CDR3 in amino acids: CASSVLEGNRADTGELFF. For the CDR3, the DNA is TGTGCCAGCAGCGTACTAGAGGGGAACCGAGCAGACACCGGGGAGCTGTTTTTT.

The genes are TRBV7-2 and TRBJ2-3, with a tentative D call TRBD1 (6 bases). The CDR3 is 14 amino acids. The germline gives CDR1 SGHTA, CDR2 FQGNSA. With 3 bases removed from V and 0 bases from J, the gap between germline ends came to 7 bases. CDR3 sequence (DNA): TGTGCCAGCAGCTTCGACAGGAGCACAGATACGCAGTATTTT. Its translation is CASSFDRSTDTQYF.

This clone came up once. The V call is TRBV5-1, the J call TRBJ2-5; perhaps TRBD1 as D (6 bases). V was clipped by 3 bases and J by 2 bases, with 14 bases between them. CDR3 length: 15 amino acids. The germline V gene encodes CDR1 SGHRS and CDR2 YFSETQ. CDR3 region: CASSSLSGVQETQYF. CDR3 DNA sequence: TGCGCCAGCAGCTCCTTGTCAGGGGTTCAAGAGACCCAGTACTTC.

V and J are TRBV12-3 or TRBV12-4 and TRBJ1-5; D not certain. With 5 bases removed from V and 13 bases from J, the gap between germline ends came to 15 bases. The CDR3 extends over 12 amino acids. The CDR3: CASSVTVATQHF. The CDR3 DNA reads TGTGCCAGCAGTGTGACTGTAGCAACGCAGCATTTT.

The V call is TRBV9, the J call TRBJ1-2, with 7 bases aligning to TRBD1. The germline V gene encodes CDR1 SGDLS and CDR2 YYNGEE. CDR3 length: 18 amino acids. V dropped 3 bases and J dropped 4; count of bases not matched to a gene: 18. CDR3 amino acids: CASSAALDRRRIGYGYTF. The CDR3 bases are TGTGCCAGCAGCGCCGCTCTGGACAGGCGTAGAATCGGCTATGGCTACACCTTC.